The 8 T cell receptor beta chains below come from one sample, sequenced in a study of beta chain features in type 1 diabetes. Study-level points and caveats: Shortening of TCRB CDR3s, moderate but significant, appeared in all four CD4+ subsets of Type 1 diabetes patients.

The investigators reverse transcribed all of the isolated RNA, so they sequenced expressed TCRB transcripts. Using immunoSEQ multiplex PCR, the repertoire was profiled, and TCRdb retains in-frame clones only, with some absent. The sample has more than 250,000 clones, about 20% seen once. The antigens of these receptors remain unknown. The sequencing input was naive CD4+ T cells from blood. These receptor sequences come from a woman aged 35 to 49 with type 1 diabetes.

This clone occurred a few times. CDR3 sequence (DNA): TGTGCCAGCAGCCAGGGACAATCGTATGGCTACACCTTC. It codes for CASSQGQSYGYTF. V and J are TRBV5-4 and TRBJ1-2, with a possible D match to TRBD1 (6 bases). Trimming stripped 4 bases from V and 5 bases from J, with 12 bases between. The CDR3 totals 13 residues. Germline-derived CDR1 and CDR2 are SGHNT and YYREEE (reference sequence).

In its sample, this clone was seen a few times. The J gene is TRBJ2-7, the V gene TRBV29-1; perhaps TRBD1 as D (6 bases). Trimming pared 2 bases from V and 3 bases from J, leaving 14 bases between. The CDR3 has 14 amino acids. CDR1 is SQVTM, CDR2 ANQGSEA, per germline. CDR3 region: CSVERTDRVYEQYF. CDR3 bases: TGCAGCGTTGAAAGGACAGATAGAGTCTACGAGCAGTACTTC.

This clone was recorded a few times. This chain uses TRBV4-1 with TRBJ1-2; D unclear. CDR3 length: 16 residues. Trimming pared 2 bases from V and 0 bases from J, leaving 13 bases between. Germline V gives CDR1 MGHRA, CDR2 YSYEKL. The CDR3: CASSQPKGGTNYGYTF. The CDR3, as DNA: TGCGCCAGCAGCCAACCGAAGGGCGGGACTAACTATGGCTACACCTTC.

This rearrangement joins TRBV9 to TRBJ1-4, with D uncertain. CDR3 size: 15 residues. The germline V gene has CDR1 SGDLS and CDR2 YYNGEE. V lost 1 base and J lost 3, with 10 bases in between. In DNA, the CDR3 is TGTGCCAGCAGCGTAAGATCAGTTGCTAATGAAAAACTGTTTTTT. Translating it yields CASSVRSVANEKLFF. The variable domain in full, completed from reference TRBV9 and TRBJ1-4, reads DSGVTQTPKHLITATGQRVTLRCSPRSGDLSVYWYQQSLDQGLQFLIQYYNGEERAKGNILERFSAQQFPDLHSELNLSSLELGDSALYFCASSVRSVANEKLFFGSGTQLSVL.

This clone showed up just a few times. The rearrangement uses TRBV5-1 and TRBJ2-5, with D tentatively TRBD1 (5 bases). This CDR3 is 16 amino acids long. The germline V gene has CDR1 SGHRS and CDR2 YFSETQ. V was clipped by 4 bases and J by 4 bases, with 20 bases between them. The CDR3 region has the DNA TGCGCCAGCAGCCCGAGAGGACAACCCGTGGGAGAGACCCAGTACTTC. Encoded protein: CASSPRGQPVGETQYF.

V is TRBV19 and J is TRBJ2-3; 9 bases fit TRBD1. The CDR3 is 14 residues long. Unmatched junction bases numbered 0, after V lost 5 bases and J lost 0 bases. Looked up from germline, CDR1 is LNHDA and CDR2 is SQIVND (reference sequence). The DNA for the CDR3 is TGTGCCAGTAGTGGGACAGGGAGCACAGATACGCAGTATTTT. It specifies CASSGTGSTDTQYF.

This chain connects TRBV7-9 to TRBJ2-2; D perhaps matches TRBD1 (5 bases). V was shortened by 2 bases and J by 3 bases, with 7 bases between the two germline ends. The CDR3 is 14 amino acids. CDR1 and CDR2 (germline): SEHNR, FQNEAQ (reference sequence). CDR3 residues: CASSLKQDTGELFF. CDR3 bases: TGTGCCAGCAGCTTAAAACAGGACACCGGGGAGCTGTTTTTT.

A few counts support this clone. The gene calls are TRBV30 and TRBJ1-1; 11 positions match TRBD1. This CDR3 is built from 14 residues. Germline CDR1 is GTSNPN and CDR2 is SVGIG (reference sequence). The trim removed 4 bases at V and 3 bases at J, leaving 4 bases unmatched. CDR3 in DNA: TGTGCCTGGACTGGGGACAGGGGGGACACTGAAGCTTTCTTT. Its translation is CAWTGDRGDTEAFF.